This T cell receptor beta chain was identified during a study of blood T cell repertoires in COVID-19. Whole-study context: The cDNA or gDNA used as material had been derived from T cells, B-cell-depleted T cells, or PBMCs.

There are 15 residues in the CDR3. Deletions cut 11 bases from V and 0 bases from J, with 14 bases between. Per the germline V gene, CDR1 is SGHTA and CDR2 is FQGTGA. TCRdb keeps only in-frame clones here, not all; method: immunoSEQ multiplex PCR. The repertoire includes fewer than 400,000 clones, about nine tenths of them detected once, and 4.5% to 5.5% sits in the top ten. The chain recombines TRBV7-3 with TRBJ2-6, with a possible D match to TRBD1 (6 bases). This receptor was taken from a man in his fifties or sixties who had recovered from COVID-19. The sample taken for sequencing was PBMCs or T cells enriched from blood (not recorded which). The CDR3 region is CASAGANSGANVLTF. The CDR3 bases are TGTGCCTCGGCAGGGGCCAACTCTGGGGCCAACGTCCTGACTTTC.